This T cell receptor beta chain was captured in a study of shared clonotypes between healthy human individuals. The donors, all of them Caucasian adults, lived in Nashville, Tennessee. From CD4+ cells came CD45RA+ naive and CD45RA-negative memory subsets. The CDR3 contains 13 residues. CDR1 GTSNPN and CDR2 SVGIG come from the germline V gene (reference sequence). V lost 7 bases to trimming and J lost 2 bases; unmatched junction nucleotides: 7. This table comes from immunoSEQ multiplex PCR, and its TCRdb copy is limited to in-frame clones, with some not included. Of 800,000 to 1,200,000 clones listed, around 78% are singletons.

What was sequenced was memory CD4+ T cells from PBMCs. Noted subset: CD45RA-negative fraction. This clonotype originated in a man aged 18 to 35 in good health. Some clones in this sample may be carry-over from other donors' samples. The chain links TRBV30 to TRBJ1-2; TRBD1 matches at 7 bases. CDR3 amino acids: CASKTGTNYGYTF. DNA of the CDR3: TGTGCCTCGAAGACAGGGACAAACTATGGCTACACCTTC.